These T cell receptor beta chains were read from a single sample in a study of cytomegalovirus exposure and HLA in healthy donors. Libraries were prepared by immunoSEQ multiplex PCR; TCRdb keeps only in-frame clonotypes and omits some of them. The sample has about 130,000 clones, approximately 82% seen once. The sequenced sample was PBMCs. Receptors originate from a man younger than 45 in good health and CMV-seropositive. Each CDR3 is given with its conserved first and last residue. A D gene is named only where the DNA matches it firmly. For some rows the clone size is stated as once, few or many, or as a class when expanded; others skip it.

j_gene | abundance | d_gene | v_gene | CDR3nt | CDR3aa
TRBJ2-6 | NA | TRBD1 | TRBV27 | TGTGCCAGCAGTTCTTACAGGGGGCTTAGTGGGGCCAACGTCCTGACTTTC | CASSSYRGLSGANVLTF
TRBJ2-5 | NA | TRBD2 | TRBV28 | TGTGCCAGCAGAGGGACTAGCGGGAGTAGGGAGACCCAGTACTTC | CASRGTSGSRETQYF
TRBJ2-5 | few | TRBD2 | TRBV2 | TGTGCCAGCAGTGGCCCGGGGGGGCGGGAGGGGGAGACCCAGTACTTC | CASSGPGGREGETQYF
TRBJ1-1 | NA | NA | TRBV4-1 | TGCGCCAGCAGCCGGGGCCGTTCGGGCACTGAAGCTTTCTTT | CASSRGRSGTEAFF
TRBJ2-5 | NA | NA | TRBV11-2 | TGTGCCAGCAGCTTAGCTAGAGGGCGGGTAGAGACCCAGTACTTC | CASSLARGRVETQYF
TRBJ1-5 | NA | NA | TRBV6-1 | TGTGCCAGCATTCGGCTTGAGGGCAATCAGCCCCAGCATTTT | CASIRLEGNQPQHF
TRBJ1-2 | NA | TRBD1 | TRBV5-5 | TGTGCCAGCAGCTTGGTGCCAGGGGGCAGCTATGGCTACACCTTC | CASSLVPGGSYGYTF
TRBJ2-7 | NA | TRBD1 | TRBV7-9 | TGTGCCAGCAGCTCCGGGACAGGGACCTCTTCCTACGAGCAGTACTTC | CASSSGTGTSSYEQYF
TRBJ1-1 | NA | NA | TRBV10-3 | TGTGCCATCAGTGACGACATGGGCCCTGAAGCTTTCTTT | CAISDDMGPEAFF
TRBJ1-1 | NA | NA | TRBV18 | TGTGCCAGCTCACCACAGAGGAACACTGAAGCTTTCTTT | CASSPQRNTEAFF
TRBJ1-1 | many | NA | TRBV5-6 | TGTGCCAGCAGCTTTCCTACGGCAGGGGCCATGAACACTGAAGCTTTCTTT | CASSFPTAGAMNTEAFF
TRBJ2-7 | NA | TRBD1 | TRBV7-9 | TGTGCCAGCAGCACCAGTAACACAGGGGGCGCCGAGCAGTACTTC | CASSTSNTGGAEQYF
TRBJ2-3 | NA | TRBD2 | TRBV5-6 | TGTGCCAGCAGCTTAACTAGCGGGGGGGTGTGGAGCACAGATACGCAGTATTTT | CASSLTSGGVWSTDTQYF
TRBJ1-5 | NA | NA | TRBV7-9 | TGTGCCAGCAGCATGATGGGGGGGCGAAAGGGCAATCAGCCCCAGCATTTT | CASSMMGGRKGNQPQHF
TRBJ2-3 | NA | TRBD2 | TRBV6-1 | TGTGCCAGCAGTGAAGTTAGGACTAGACATTATTTT | CASSEVRTRHYF
TRBJ2-2 | NA | TRBD2 | TRBV5-1 | TGCGCCAGCAGCCTAGTCCCGGGACTAGCGGGAGGTACGCCCGGGGAGCTGTTTTTT | CASSLVPGLAGGTPGELFF
TRBJ1-6 | NA | NA | TRBV7-6 | TGTGCCAGCAGCCCTACAGAACATAATTCACCCCTCCACTTT | CASSPTEHNSPLHF
TRBJ1-2 | NA | TRBD1 | TRBV19 | TGTGCCAGTACCGTGCGGGACAGCCATCACCCCAACTATGGCTACACCTTC | CASTVRDSHHPNYGYTF
TRBJ2-2 | NA | TRBD2 | TRBV7-8 | TGTGCCAGCAGCTTCGGGCTAGCGGGAGCGGACGGGGAGCTGTTTTTT | CASSFGLAGADGELFF
TRBJ2-1 | NA | TRBD2 | TRBV19 | TGTGCCAGTAGTATAAGTCGACTAGCGGGAGGTTGGAATGAGCAGTTCTTC | CASSISRLAGGWNEQFF
TRBJ2-2 | NA | TRBD1 | TRBV11-2 | TGTGCCAGCAGCTTAGTGGGACAGTTCACCGGGGAGCTGTTTTTT | CASSLVGQFTGELFF
TRBJ2-1 | NA | TRBD2 | TRBV19 | TGTGCCAGTGTGGGACTAGCTCAAAATGAGCAGTTCTTC | CASVGLAQNEQFF
TRBJ2-5 | NA | TRBD2 | TRBV11-2 | TGTGCCAGCAGCTCCGGGACTAGCGGGGGGGCCGGGGAGACCCAGTACTTC | CASSSGTSGGAGETQYF